These 12 T cell receptor beta chains came from one sample sequenced in a study of Ad26.COV2.S vaccination and SARS-CoV-2 variants. Assay: immunoSEQ multiplex PCR; the TCRdb copy retains only in-frame clones and omits some. Counted here are over 110,000 clones, roughly 85% occurring once; the ten biggest clones make up 4% to 6%. The input for sequencing was peripheral blood, taken after recovery from COVID-19. The receptors stem from a human donor who had recovered from COVID-19.

J is TRBJ2-1 and V is TRBV3-1 (or the pseudogene TRBV3-2); D perhaps matches TRBD1 (7 bases). The CDR3 has 16 amino acids. V lost 3 bases and J lost 9, with 21 bases in between. Per the germline V gene, CDR1 is LGHDT and CDR2 is YNNKEL (reference sequence). The DNA of the CDR3 is TGTGCCAGCAGCCAGGGGGCTTTCAGGGGGAGGCCTGAGCAGTTCTTC. Its translation is CASSQGAFRGRPEQFF.

The chain employs TRBV9 and TRBJ2-1; D remains ambiguous. The CDR3 runs to 12 residues. V lost 5 bases and J lost 6, with 9 bases in between. Per the germline V gene, CDR1 is SGDLS and CDR2 is YYNGEE. CDR3 in amino acids: CASRGLSNEQFF. In DNA form, the CDR3 reads TGTGCCAGCAGAGGGCTTAGCAATGAGCAGTTCTTC.

The CDR3 DNA sequence: TGTGCCAGCAGCTTAAGTTCATCCGGGCAGGGAAACGGCTACACCTTC. It yields the protein CASSLSSSGQGNGYTF. The chain has TRBV7-8 and TRBJ1-2, with D tentatively TRBD1 (5 bases). This CDR3 has 16 amino acids. Trimming took off 2 bases at V and 8 bases at J, with 21 bases between the two ends. In germline, CDR1 is SGHVS, CDR2 FQNEAQ.

This clone has a single count. This chain uses TRBV5-1 with TRBJ1-1; D is undetermined. CDR1 and CDR2 from the germline V gene are SGHRS and YFSETQ. V was clipped by 5 bases and J by 0 bases, with 11 bases between them. The CDR3 sequence is 14 residues long. The CDR3 DNA reads TGCGCCAGCAGTTTGTCCGGGCTGAACACTGAAGCTTTCTTT. This codes for CASSLSGLNTEAFF.

The chain joins TRBV7-2 to TRBJ1-4; D gene uncertain. The CDR3 is 14 amino acids. Germline CDR1 and CDR2: SGHTA and FQGNSA. V lost 1 base and J lost 3, with 6 bases in between. CDR3 in DNA: TGTGCCAGCAGCTTAGGAGGGTCTAATGAAAAACTGTTTTTT. Translating it yields CASSLGGSNEKLFF.

This chain links TRBV19 with TRBJ1-1; the match to TRBD1 covers 7 bases. The V and J ends lost 6 bases and 4 bases, in that order; junction bases with no gene match: 5. The CDR3 is 13 amino acids. Germline assignment: CDR1 LNHDA and CDR2 SQIVND (reference sequence). The DNA of the CDR3 is TGTGCCAGTAGCCCGACAGGGAGCACTGAAGCTTTCTTT. This translates into CASSPTGSTEAFF.

V is TRBV7-9 and J is TRBJ2-2, with 7 bases identical to TRBD2. The CDR3 totals 16 residues. Losses at the gene ends were 2 bases for V and 3 bases for J; bases not matched to a gene: 6. The germline V gene has CDR1 SEHNR and CDR2 FQNEAQ (reference sequence). The CDR3: CASSLRGREDTGELFF. CDR3 nucleotide sequence: TGTGCCAGCAGCTTAAGGGGACGGGAGGACACCGGGGAGCTGTTTTTT.

To note about this clone: Germline is not matched at one junction end, which may reflect a read error. The chain carries TRBV7-7 and TRBJ2-2; tentative D call: TRBD2 (5 bases). Per the germline V gene, CDR1 is SSHAT and CDR2 is FNYEAQ (reference sequence). The CDR3 loop spans 13 amino acids. The CDR3 sequence: CASSQTSTGELFF. CDR3 DNA sequence: TGTGCTAGCAGCCAAACTAGTACCGGGGAGCTGTTTTTT.

The rearrangement uses TRBV2 and TRBJ2-5; D uncertain. This CDR3 is 16 amino acids long. Germline V gene data show CDR1 as SNHLY and CDR2 as FYNNEI. Deletions cut 6 bases from V and 5 bases from J, with 22 bases between. The CDR3 here is CASRWLYGAAAETQYF. Written as DNA, the CDR3 is TGTGCCAGCAGGTGGCTCTATGGAGCTGCCGCGGAGACCCAGTACTTC.

The rearrangement joins TRBV10-3 to TRBJ1-1; TRBD1 might be the D (6 bases). The germline gives CDR1 ENHRY, CDR2 SYGVKD. The CDR3 covers 14 residues. With 2 bases removed from V and 5 bases from J, the gap between germline ends came to 12 bases. The chain's CDR3 is CAISEQGGRTEAFF. The DNA of the CDR3 is TGTGCCATCAGTGAGCAAGGGGGACGAACTGAAGCTTTCTTT.

CDR3 in DNA: TGTGCCAGCTCACCACGACCAGGATCGGAGCTGTTTTTT. Residues: CASSPRPGSELFF. The chain links TRBV18 to TRBJ2-2; D is ambiguous. The germline CDR1 and CDR2 sequences are KGHSH and LQKENI. V was shortened by 1 base and J by 10 bases, with 10 bases between the two germline ends. The CDR3 is 13 residues long.

This chain joins TRBV12-3 or TRBV12-4 and TRBJ1-2; perhaps TRBD1 as D (5 bases). The CDR3 consists of 11 residues. Trimming stripped 3 bases from V and 8 bases from J, with 7 bases between. In nucleotides, the CDR3 is TGTGCCAGCAGTTTCAGGGAGGGCTACACCTTC. It translates to CASSFREGYTF.